Listed below are T cell receptor beta chains from one sample, sequenced in a study of shared clonotypes between healthy human individuals. The protocol was immunoSEQ multiplex PCR, while the TCRdb copy is restricted to in-frame clones and leaves out a portion. The sample has approximately 500,000 clones; 90% to 97% are singletons. Sequencing was performed on naive CD4+ T cells sorted from blood. These receptors all stem from a woman in her twenties or thirties in good health. CDR3s include the opening cysteine and the closing phenylalanine or tryptophan. The order of the fields is CDR3 length, V gene, D gene, J gene, CDR3 protein, CDR3 DNA. The D gene is left open where the match is weak.

cdr3_length: 15
v_call: TRBV6-5
d_call: TRBD1
j_call: TRBJ2-7
cdr3_aa: CASSYSRGQSYEQYF
cdr3_nt: TGTGCCAGCAGTTACAGCAGGGGGCAATCCTACGAGCAGTACTTC

cdr3_length: 16
v_call: TRBV7-3
d_call: -
j_call: TRBJ2-2
cdr3_aa: CASSLLGAENTGELFF
cdr3_nt: TGTGCCAGCAGCCTCCTTGGAGCGGAGAACACCGGGGAGCTGTTTTTT

cdr3_length: 11
v_call: TRBV19
d_call: -
j_call: TRBJ2-1
cdr3_aa: CASSGNNEQFF
cdr3_nt: TGTGCCAGTAGCGGGAACAATGAGCAGTTCTTC

cdr3_length: 16
v_call: TRBV7-9
d_call: TRBD2
j_call: TRBJ2-7
cdr3_aa: CASSSGTSGYLDEQYF
cdr3_nt: TGTGCCAGCAGCTCCGGGACTAGCGGGTATCTCGACGAGCAGTACTTC

cdr3_length: 15
v_call: TRBV25-1
d_call: TRBD1
j_call: TRBJ2-1
cdr3_aa: CASSGPGQGGYEQFF
cdr3_nt: TGTGCCAGCAGTGGACCGGGACAGGGTGGGTATGAGCAGTTCTTC

cdr3_length: 13
v_call: TRBV21-1
d_call: -
j_call: TRBJ2-4
cdr3_aa: CASSILAKNIQYF
cdr3_nt: TGTGCCAGCAGCATTCTAGCCAAAAACATTCAGTACTTC

cdr3_length: 11
v_call: TRBV5-1
d_call: -
j_call: TRBJ2-5
cdr3_aa: CASSLGREQYF
cdr3_nt: TGCGCCAGCAGCTTGGGACGGGAGCAGTACTTC

cdr3_length: 11
v_call: TRBV6-1
d_call: -
j_call: TRBJ2-7
cdr3_aa: CASSSLNEQYF
cdr3_nt: TGTGCCAGCAGTTCGTTGAACGAGCAGTACTTC

cdr3_length: 19
v_call: TRBV11-2
d_call: TRBD2
j_call: TRBJ2-7
cdr3_aa: CASSLGYSGRPSSSYEQYF
cdr3_nt: TGTGCCAGCAGCTTAGGTTATAGCGGGAGGCCCTCCTCCTCCTACGAGCAGTACTTC

cdr3_length: 13
v_call: TRBV18
d_call: -
j_call: TRBJ1-4
cdr3_aa: CASSERRNEKLFF
cdr3_nt: TGTGCCAGCTCGGAGCGGAGGAATGAAAAACTGTTTTTT